These 28 T cell receptor beta chains came from one sample sequenced in a study of T cell clonality in common variable immunodeficiency. General observations from the study: Fewer deletions and N-nucleotide insertions were reportedly seen in common variable immunodeficiency TCR beta sequences.

For these TCRs, the target antigens are not known. Generated by immunoSEQ multiplex PCR, the TCRdb table keeps only in-frame clones and is missing some. The sample yields about 23,000 clones, without any singletons. The sequenced sample was peripheral blood mononuclear cells. All receptors derive from a human donor with common variable immunodeficiency.

There are a few counts of this clone. The CDR3 is cut off 3 residues early in the read; its end comes from the germline J gene. The chain couples TRBV19 to TRBJ1-2; D perhaps matches TRBD1 (6 bases). The germline V and J ends were trimmed by 5 bases and 7 bases, with 20 bases remaining between them. CDR1 is LNHDA, CDR2 SQIVND, per germline (reference sequence). This CDR3 contains 15 residues. The CDR3 sequence is CASSGGMDSIAGYTF. Partial CDR3 DNA: TGTGCCAGTAGTGGGGGTATGGACAGCATAGCTGGC.

To note about this clone: The CDR3 is cut off 3 residues early in the read; its end comes from the germline J gene. This chain joins TRBV20-1 and TRBJ2-1; 8 bases agree with TRBD2. J was trimmed by 9 bases and V by 0 bases; bases with no gene match: 13. The CDR3 runs 16 residues. Germline CDR1 is DFQATT and CDR2 is SNEGSKA (reference sequence). CDR3 DNA, as far as it was read: TGCAGTGCTAGAGATCCGACTGCGGGAGGCCGGGCTGAG. Its protein is CSARDPTAGGRAE. The whole CDR3 protein is CSARDPTAGGRAEQFF.

This clone appeared a few times. The read ends 3 residues before the CDR3 terminus; that terminus is restored from the germline J gene. The genes are TRBV19 and TRBJ1-4; TRBD1 agrees at 9 bases. This CDR3 region has 16 residues. Germline V gene data show CDR1 as LNHDA and CDR2 as SQIVND (reference sequence). V lost 6 bases to trimming and J lost 8 bases; unmatched junction nucleotides: 13. The part of the CDR3 DNA that was read is TGTGCCAGTAGGCCACCAACAGGGGGCGTGCGAGAAAAA. It yields the protein CASRPPTGGVREK. The whole CDR3 protein is CASRPPTGGVREKLFF. Combining the CDR3 with reference TRBV19 and TRBJ1-4 gives the whole variable domain DGGITQSPKYLFRKEGQNVTLSCEQNLNHDAMYWYRQDPGQGLRLIYYSQIVNDFQKGDIAEGYSVSREKKESFPLTVTSAQKNPTAFYLCASRPPTGGVREKLFFGSGTQLSVL.

Ten or more counts support this clone. Read coverage stops 3 residues before the CDR3 terminus; the germline J gene supplies the remainder. V usage is TRBV2 and J usage is TRBJ2-3; 7 bases match TRBD2. Germline assignment: CDR1 SNHLY and CDR2 FYNNEI. J was trimmed by 1 base and V by 6 bases; bases with no gene match: 7. The CDR3 covers 15 residues. The CDR3 loop is CASREGGVRTDTQYF. CDR3 DNA (partial): TGTGCCAGCAGGGAGGGAGGGGTTCGCACAGATACG.

This clone was seen repeatedly, ten times or more. The read falls 3 residues short of the CDR3 end, and the missing part is taken from the germline J gene. The V and J genes are TRBV12-5 and TRBJ2-1; 11 bases match TRBD1. The V gene's germline CDR1 is LGHNT and CDR2 FRNRAP. The CDR3 runs 16 residues. The ends lost 6 bases at V and 2 bases at J; junction bases unmatched: 6. CDR3 DNA (partial): TGTGCTAGTGGCTCCGGGACAGGGGGGACCTACAATGAG. As protein: CASGSGTGGTYNE. The CDR3, in full, reads CASGSGTGGTYNEQFF. The full variable domain, with the rest looked up from reference TRBV12-5 and TRBJ2-1, is DARVTQTPRHKVTEMGQEVTMRCQPILGHNTVFWYRQTMMQGLELLAYFRNRAPLDDSGMPKDRFSAEMPDATLATLKIQPSEPRDSAVYFCASGSGTGGTYNEQFFGPGTRLTVL.

This clone was observed a few times. Mismatch with germline at one junction end may stem from a read error. The read halts 3 residues ahead of the CDR3 end, with the missing end drawn from the germline J gene. The rearrangement uses TRBV18 and TRBJ1-5; a possible D gene is TRBD1 (5 bases). Germline values: CDR1 KGHSH, CDR2 LQKENI. The CDR3 loop spans 15 amino acids. This chain's CDR3 is CASSDDGGGKQPQHF. The CDR3 bases that were read are TGTGCCAGCTCGGACGACGGGGGTGGCAAGCAGCCC.

The sequenced part of the CDR3 DNA is TGTGCCAGCTCACCGAATGAATTGGGACAGGGGGCGAACACTGAA. Translation gives CASSPNELGQGANTE. The CDR3 in full is CASSPNELGQGANTEAFF. The chain recombines TRBV18 with TRBJ1-1; 12 bases map to TRBD1. The sequence runs out 3 residues before the end of the CDR3; the remainder is reconstructed from the germline J gene. V lost 3 bases, J lost 1 base, and 9 bases stayed unmatched. This CDR3 is built from 18 residues. Germline V lookup: CDR1 KGHSH, CDR2 LQKENI. The full variable domain, completed using reference TRBV18 and TRBJ1-1, is NAGVMQNPRHLVRRRGQEARLRCSPMKGHSHVYWYRQLPEEGLKFMVYLQKENIIDESGMPKERFSAEFPKEGPSILRIQQVVRGDSAAYFCASSPNELGQGANTEAFFGQGTRLTVV.

Turning to this clone: The read ends 3 residues early relative to the CDR3; the germline J gene fills the gap. This sequence joins TRBV13 and TRBJ2-3; 7 nucleotides line up with TRBD2. The V and J ends lost 3 bases and 2 bases, in that order; junction bases with no gene match: 8. Germline V gene sequence: CDR1 PRHDT, CDR2 FYEKMQ (reference sequence). This CDR3 has 16 amino acids. The CDR3: CASSFSPGGPTDTQYF. CDR3 bases read: TGTGCCAGCAGCTTTAGCCCGGGGGGACCCACAGATACG.

In its sample, this clone was seen many times. From the germline J gene comes the end of the CDR3, since the read stops 3 residues before it. V and J are TRBV30 and TRBJ1-1; a possible D gene is TRBD1 (6 bases). V lost 1 base, J lost 4 bases, and 10 bases lay in between. This CDR3 spans 13 amino acids. The germline CDR1 and CDR2 sequences are GTSNPN and SVGIG (reference sequence). CDR3 bases read: TGTGCCTGGAGTGGTCAGGGGATCACTGAA. Translation: CAWSGQGITE. The CDR3 in its entirety is CAWSGQGITEAFF.

This clone has just a few counts. CDR3 loop: CASSLASSSGGDTQYF. CDR3 DNA (partial): TGTGCCAGCAGCTTAGCGTCATCTAGCGGGGGCGACACG. The chain couples TRBV7-8 to TRBJ2-3, with TRBD2 identical over 10 bases. The CDR3 extends 3 residues past the end of the read, so its final part is completed from the germline J gene. This CDR3 spans 16 amino acids. Per the germline V gene, CDR1 is SGHVS and CDR2 is FQNEAQ.

This clone was seen at least ten times. The sequence runs out 3 residues before the end of the CDR3; the remainder is reconstructed from the germline J gene. J is TRBJ2-7 and V is TRBV2, with 7 bases that match TRBD1. The V gene's germline CDR1 is SNHLY and CDR2 FYNNEI. J lost 6 bases, V lost 8 bases, and 13 bases had no gene match. This CDR3 has 14 residues. The sequenced part of the CDR3 DNA is TGTGCCAGCGGACAACGGGACAGTCGAAGCGAG. It codes for CASGQRDSRSE. The CDR3, in full, reads CASGQRDSRSEQYF.

For this clone: The read stops 3 residues short of the end of the CDR3; the missing end is completed from the germline J gene. The chain recombines TRBV5-1 with TRBJ2-5, with TRBD2 matching 12 bases. Germline CDR1 and CDR2: SGHRS and YFSETQ. Trimming cost V 0 bases and J 4 bases; bases outside gene matches: 4. The CDR3 totals 16 residues. The chain's CDR3 is CASSLASGLAGETQYF. CDR3 DNA (partial): TGCGCCAGCAGCTTGGCCTCGGGACTAGCGGGAGAGACC.

The sample holds many counts of this clone. The read comes to an end 3 residues before the CDR3 does, leaving the germline J gene to fill in the end. The chain employs TRBV18 and TRBJ2-7; 8 positions agree with TRBD1. This CDR3 spans 14 amino acids. The J segment lost 6 bases and the V segment lost 4 bases, leaving 8 bases of the junction unmatched. Looked up from germline, CDR1 is KGHSH and CDR2 is LQKENI. CDR3 DNA (partial): TGTGCCAGCTCACGGCTAGACAGGGGAGGCGAG. It yields the protein CASSRLDRGGE. The CDR3 in its entirety is CASSRLDRGGEQYF.

Concerning this clone: The CDR3 end lies 3 residues beyond the end of the read and is filled in from the germline J gene. V is TRBV30 and J is TRBJ1-1; no clear D. Germline V gene sequence: CDR1 GTSNPN, CDR2 SVGIG (reference sequence). CDR3 length: 13 residues. With 4 bases removed from V and 0 bases from J, the gap between germline ends came to 9 bases. CDR3 bases read: TGTGCCTGGAAGAGGTTACTGAACACTGAA. Its protein is CAWKRLLNTE. The entire CDR3 is CAWKRLLNTEAFF.

In its sample, this clone was seen many times. Sequencing ends 3 residues short of the CDR3 end; the germline J gene provides the rest. This chain links TRBV19 with TRBJ1-1, with unresolved D. Germline-derived CDR1 and CDR2 are LNHDA and SQIVND (reference sequence). Between the trimmed V and J ends, which lost 3 bases and 2 bases, there was a span of 7 bases. This CDR3 comprises 13 residues. This chain's CDR3 is CASSINTNTEAFF. Incomplete CDR3 DNA: TGTGCCAGTAGTATTAACACCAACACTGAA. The whole variable domain, filled in from reference TRBV19 and TRBJ1-1, reads DGGITQSPKYLFRKEGQNVTLSCEQNLNHDAMYWYRQDPGQGLRLIYYSQIVNDFQKGDIAEGYSVSREKKESFPLTVTSAQKNPTAFYLCASSINTNTEAFFGQGTRLTVV.

In the case of this clone: The missing CDR3 end, 3 residues past where the read stops, is filled in from the germline J gene. The chain has TRBV5-5 and TRBJ1-5; TRBD1 matches 9 bases. The CDR3 covers 13 residues. The V segment lost 5 bases and the J segment 8 bases; nucleotides outside the gene matches: 5. CDR1 is SGHKS and CDR2 is YYEKEE in the germline V gene (reference sequence). The sequenced part of the CDR3 DNA is TGTGCCAGCAGTTACGACAGGGGGAAGCCC. Residues: CASSYDRGKP. The whole CDR3 protein reads CASSYDRGKPQHF.

This clone was detected a few times. The read comes to an end 3 residues before the CDR3 does, leaving the germline J gene to fill in the end. The chain joins TRBV11-1 to TRBJ2-7; TRBD1 matches 8 bases. The germline V gene has CDR1 SGHAT and CDR2 FQDESV (reference sequence). The CDR3 covers 15 residues. After removal of 5 bases from V and 2 bases from J, the junction contained 8 bases not matched to a gene. CDR3 amino acids: CASSRAADRAYEQYF. The sequenced CDR3 bases are TGTGCCAGCAGCCGCGCCGCGGACAGGGCCTACGAG. Full variable domain (rest looked up from reference TRBV11-1 and TRBJ2-7): EAEVAQSPRYKITEKSQAVAFWCDPISGHATLYWYRQILGQGPELLVQFQDESVVDDSQLPKDRFSAERLKGVDSTLKIQPAELGDSAMYLCASSRAADRAYEQYFGPGTRLTVT.

This clone was detected many times. The read comes to an end 3 residues before the CDR3 does, leaving the germline J gene to fill in the end. V and J are TRBV19 and TRBJ2-3; TRBD2 matches 9 bases. The junction had 5 bases not matched to a gene; V was cut back by 7 bases and J by 0 bases. The CDR3 contains 15 residues. CDR1 and CDR2 (germline): LNHDA, SQIVND (reference sequence). Incomplete CDR3 DNA: TGTGCCAGTATTCCTAGCGGGGCTAGCACAGATACG. Translated: CASIPSGASTDT. The CDR3, in full, reads CASIPSGASTDTQYF.

This clone was picked up many times. The DNA ends 3 residues before the CDR3 does, and the rest of the CDR3 is filled in from the germline J gene. The chain joins TRBV7-9 to TRBJ2-5; weak D call: TRBD1 (5 bases). CDR3 length: 13 amino acids. Trimming cost V 5 bases and J 6 bases, with 13 bases left between them. Germline V CDR1 and CDR2: SEHNR, FQNEAQ (reference sequence). CDR3 DNA, as far as it was read: TGTGCCAGCAGCCCCAGGGCATCGCAGACC. It translates to CASSPRASQT. The entire CDR3 protein is CASSPRASQTQYF.

This clone appeared many times. With the read ending 3 residues before the CDR3 end, the germline J gene is used to fill in that end. The chain couples TRBV6-4 to TRBJ2-3, with 9 nucleotides matching TRBD2. Germline V gene sequence: CDR1 MRHNA, CDR2 SNTAGT. The CDR3 is 15 residues long. V lost 3 bases to trimming and J lost 2 bases; unmatched junction nucleotides: 3. The CDR3 protein is CASSEAGGPTDTQYF. The covered CDR3 bases are TGTGCCAGCAGTGAGGCGGGGGGGCCCACAGATACG.

This clone was detected ten times or more. The CDR3 end is not reached by the read, which stops 3 residues before it; the germline J gene fills it in. V usage is TRBV18 and J usage is TRBJ1-1, with D perhaps matching TRBD1 (6 bases). Per germline, CDR1 KGHSH and CDR2 LQKENI. This CDR3 contains 14 residues. V gave up 8 bases and J gave up 0 bases, with 13 bases separating them. The CDR3 is CASQGLYMNTEAFF. CDR3 DNA, as far as it was read: TGTGCCAGCCAGGGGCTTTACATGAACACTGAA. Complete variable domain (other parts from reference TRBV18 and TRBJ1-1): NAGVMQNPRHLVRRRGQEARLRCSPMKGHSHVYWYRQLPEEGLKFMVYLQKENIIDESGMPKERFSAEFPKEGPSILRIQQVVRGDSAAYFCASQGLYMNTEAFFGQGTRLTVV.

This clone has ten or more counts. Read data end 3 residues before the CDR3 end; the end is taken from the germline J gene. The chain recombines TRBV30 with TRBJ1-1; D not certain. V gave up 0 bases and J gave up 2 bases, with 7 bases separating them. The germline CDR1 and CDR2 sequences are GTSNPN and SVGIG (reference sequence). The CDR3 is 13 amino acids. Incomplete CDR3 DNA: TGTGCCTGGAGTGTAGGTCTCAACACTGAA. It translates to CAWSVGLNTE. The whole CDR3 sequence reads CAWSVGLNTEAFF. Combining the CDR3 with reference TRBV30 and TRBJ1-1 gives the whole variable domain SQTIHQWPATLVQPVGSPLSLECTVEGTSNPNLYWYRQAAGRGLQLLFYSVGIGQISSEVPQNLSASRPQDRQFILSSKKLLLSDSGFYLCAWSVGLNTEAFFGQGTRLTVV.

This clone has ten or more counts. The CDR3 end falls 3 residues outside the read, so it is completed with the germline J gene. The rearrangement joins TRBV29-1 to TRBJ2-3, with D possibly TRBD1 on 6 matching bases. V gave up 6 bases and J gave up 4 bases, with 17 bases separating them. The CDR3 covers 14 residues. CDR1 is SQVTM, CDR2 ANQGSEA, per germline. The covered CDR3 bases are TGCAGCGTACTCCCGGCACAGGGAGCAGATACG. Amino acid sequence: CSVLPAQGADT. The whole CDR3 reads CSVLPAQGADTQYF.

This clone has at least ten counts. The CDR3 end is not reached by the read, which stops 3 residues before it; the germline J gene fills it in. The chain couples TRBV30 to TRBJ2-1; D might be TRBD1 (6 bases). Germline V gene sequence: CDR1 GTSNPN, CDR2 SVGIG (reference sequence). V shed 2 bases and J shed 9 bases, with 11 bases lying between them. The CDR3 extends over 12 amino acids. Here the CDR3 reads CAWSRVGGEQFF. The CDR3 bases that were read are TGTGCCTGGAGTCGGGTAGGGGGTGAG.

In its sample, this clone was seen many times. Sequencing ends 3 residues short of the CDR3 end; the germline J gene provides the rest. The rearrangement uses TRBV19 and TRBJ2-7; D possibly corresponds to TRBD1 (6 bases). CDR3 length: 13 amino acids. The V and J ends lost 4 bases and 6 bases respectively, with 13 bases between them. In germline, CDR1 is LNHDA, CDR2 SQIVND (reference sequence). The sequenced CDR3 bases are TGTGCCAGTAGTACCAACACAGGGCGCGAG. Translated: CASSTNTGRE. The whole CDR3 sequence reads CASSTNTGREQYF.

As concerns this clone: Sequencing ends 3 residues short of the CDR3 end; the germline J gene provides the rest. V is TRBV19 and J is TRBJ1-4, with 8 nucleotides matching TRBD1. The J segment lost 8 bases and the V segment lost 2 bases, leaving 7 bases of the junction unmatched. Germline V gene data show CDR1 as LNHDA and CDR2 as SQIVND (reference sequence). This CDR3 comprises 15 residues. The covered CDR3 bases are TGTGCCAGTAGTATATCCGGGACAGGAGGCGAAAAA. Protein: CASSISGTGGEK. The entire CDR3 protein reads CASSISGTGGEKLFF.

This clone was seen more than once but under ten times. Read data end 3 residues before the CDR3 end; the end is taken from the germline J gene. The chain combines TRBV5-1 with TRBJ2-7; D may be TRBD2 (6 bases). CDR1 and CDR2 (germline): SGHRS, YFSETQ. This CDR3 is built from 13 residues. V lost 2 bases and J 1 base, leaving 7 bases between the germline ends. CDR3 DNA (partial): TGCGCCAGCAGCTTCGGGGGTTCCTACGAG. Translated, it gives CASSFGGSYE. The CDR3 reads in full as CASSFGGSYEQYF.

This clone was observed at least ten times. The read gets to within 3 residues of the CDR3 end, and the germline J gene fills in the rest. The V call is TRBV20-1, the J call TRBJ2-1, with unresolved D. The V and J ends lost 4 bases and 8 bases respectively, with 9 bases between them. The germline V gene encodes CDR1 DFQATT and CDR2 SNEGSKA (reference sequence). CDR3 length equals 11 residues. The sequenced CDR3 bases are TGCAGTGCTATCCAAGCGTATGAG. Its protein product is CSAIQAYE. The whole CDR3 protein is CSAIQAYEQFF.